These 21 T cell receptor beta chains share one sample of origin, sequenced in a study of T cell changes during pregnancy in multiple sclerosis. Only in-frame clones appear in the TCRdb table, and some are missing; sequencing was by immunoSEQ multiplex PCR. Altogether 55,000 to 70,000 clones are present, around 93% being singletons, with the ten largest covering around 1.7%. The sample was peripheral blood, taken after pregnancy. All receptors come from a female donor with multiple sclerosis, enrolled in a pregnancy study.

The chain has TRBV30 and TRBJ1-2; D unclear. Germline V lookup: CDR1 GTSNPN, CDR2 SVGIG (reference sequence). V lost 0 bases and J lost 8, with 10 bases in between. The CDR3 loop spans 12 amino acids. The CDR3 loop is CAWSVGASGYTF. CDR3 nucleotides: TGTGCCTGGAGTGTAGGTGCTAGCGGCTACACCTTC.

The chain links TRBV25-1 to TRBJ1-4; 7 bases are a match to TRBD1. CDR1 and CDR2 from the germline V gene are MGHDK and SYGVNS. This CDR3 is built from 15 residues. J lost 1 base, V lost 3 bases, and 2 bases had no gene match. The CDR3 region has the DNA TGTGCCAGCAGTGATCCAGGGGGAACTAATGAAAAACTGTTTTTT. Amino acid sequence: CASSDPGGTNEKLFF.

The chain combines TRBV28 with TRBJ1-4; D is undetermined. CDR1 is MDHEN, CDR2 SYDVKM, per germline. V was clipped by 6 bases and J by 3 bases, with 11 bases between them. There are 14 residues in the CDR3. The CDR3 sequence: CASRDDTPNEKLFF. The CDR3 DNA sequence: TGTGCCAGCAGAGATGACACTCCTAATGAAAAACTGTTTTTT.

The chain combines TRBV5-4 with TRBJ2-3, with a weak D call TRBD2 (6 bases). Per germline, CDR1 SGHNT and CDR2 YYREEE (reference sequence). Trimming stripped 3 bases from V and 6 bases from J, with 17 bases between. The CDR3 sequence is 15 residues long. This chain's CDR3 is CASSSGGLVSDTQYF. The CDR3 DNA is TGTGCCAGCAGCTCTGGGGGACTTGTCTCGGATACGCAGTATTTT. Full variable domain (outside the CDR3, taken from reference TRBV5-4 and TRBJ2-3): ETGVTQSPTHLIKTRGQQVTLRCSSQSGHNTVSWYQQALGQGPQFIFQYYREEENGRGNFPPRFSGLQFPNYSSELNVNALELDDSALYLCASSSGGLVSDTQYFGPGTRLTVL.

V usage is TRBV10-3 and J usage is TRBJ2-6, with D maybe TRBD2 (5 bases). The germline V gene encodes CDR1 ENHRY and CDR2 SYGVKD. V gave up 8 bases and J gave up 3 bases, with 8 bases separating them. The CDR3 sequence is 13 residues long. The DNA of the CDR3 is TGTGCCATCCCCGGGAATGGGGCCAACGTCCTGACTTTC. This sequence encodes CAIPGNGANVLTF.

The J gene is TRBJ1-1, the V gene TRBV10-1; D is uncertain. The CDR3 runs to 16 residues. The V gene lost 7 bases and the J gene lost 2 bases, with 20 bases spanning the gap. CDR1 is WNHNN and CDR2 is SYGVQD in the germline V gene (reference sequence). The CDR3 loop reads CASNPAPPRGNTEAFF. Written as DNA, the CDR3 is TGCGCCAGCAACCCTGCTCCCCCGAGAGGCAACACTGAAGCTTTCTTT.

The chain has TRBV30 and TRBJ2-7; D may be TRBD1 (5 bases). Trimming stripped 0 bases from V and 1 base from J, with 16 bases between. There are 16 residues in the CDR3. Germline CDR1 GTSNPN, CDR2 SVGIG (reference sequence). The CDR3, as DNA: TGTGCCTGGAGTGTAACTGGCAGGGTTGCGTCCTACGAGCAGTACTTC. Its protein product is CAWSVTGRVASYEQYF.

V gene TRBV28 combines with J gene TRBJ2-7, with D possibly being TRBD2 (6 bases). V was trimmed by 7 bases and J by 0 bases, leaving 19 bases between them. From germline, CDR1 is MDHEN and CDR2 SYDVKM. The CDR3 has 16 amino acids. The CDR3 region is CASTVLGSGSSYEQYF. The CDR3 nucleotides read TGTGCCAGCACCGTCCTCGGTTCCGGGAGCTCCTACGAGCAGTACTTC.

V usage is TRBV18 and J usage is TRBJ1-1; perhaps TRBD1 as D (6 bases). Germline V gives CDR1 KGHSH, CDR2 LQKENI. Trimming shortened V by 2 bases and J by 5 bases, and 18 bases separated the two germline ends. This CDR3 region has 16 residues. CDR3 residues: CASSPSFSTGSTEAFF. As DNA, the CDR3 is TGTGCCAGCTCACCAAGTTTTTCTACAGGGTCGACTGAAGCTTTCTTT.

This chain connects TRBV6-5 to TRBJ1-2; 8 nucleotides match TRBD1. This CDR3 is built from 13 residues. V gave up 5 bases and J gave up 4 bases; unmatched junction bases: 3. Per germline, CDR1 MNHEY and CDR2 SVGAGI. CDR3 amino acids: CASSKGQGYGYTF. Written as DNA, the CDR3 is TGTGCCAGCAGTAAAGGACAGGGCTATGGCTACACCTTC.

V and J are TRBV28 and TRBJ2-7; 7 positions match TRBD2. The CDR3 contains 14 residues. Germline CDR1 is MDHEN and CDR2 is SYDVKM. V lost 2 bases to trimming and J lost 6 bases; unmatched junction nucleotides: 7. Here the CDR3 reads CASSLNGGSGEQYF. CDR3 coding DNA: TGTGCCAGCAGTTTAAACGGGGGGAGTGGCGAGCAGTACTTC.

This clone has a single count. This sequence joins TRBV28 and TRBJ1-5; 11 bases match TRBD1. Losses at the gene ends were 6 bases for V and 6 bases for J; bases not matched to a gene: 7. Germline CDR1 MDHEN, CDR2 SYDVKM. This CDR3 has 15 residues. The DNA of the CDR3 is TGTGCCAGCAGAGGAGGGGACAGGGGGATTCAGCCCCAGCATTTT. It codes for CASRGGDRGIQPQHF.

The V call is TRBV7-9, the J call TRBJ2-2; 10 positions match TRBD1. Unmatched junction bases numbered 4, after V lost 3 bases and J lost 3 bases. CDR1 and CDR2 from the germline V gene are SEHNR and FQNEAQ (reference sequence). This CDR3 has 16 residues. CDR3 nucleotides: TGTGCCAGCAGCTTTGACAGGGGGCAGTACACCGGGGAGCTGTTTTTT. It is translated as CASSFDRGQYTGELFF.

This sequence joins TRBV7-2 and TRBJ1-2; TRBD1 aligns across 8 bases. There are 15 residues in the CDR3. Germline CDR1 SGHTA, CDR2 FQGNSA. Losses at the gene ends were 6 bases for V and 0 bases for J; bases not matched to a gene: 6. CDR3 region: CASSPGTGSNYGYTF. Here the CDR3 DNA reads TGTGCCAGCAGTCCCGGGACAGGTTCTAACTATGGCTACACCTTC.

This clone came up once. The genes are TRBV5-5 and TRBJ1-4, with D hard to call. Trimming removed 3 bases from V and 2 bases from J, with 8 bases in between. CDR1 and CDR2 (germline): SGHKS, YYEKEE (reference sequence). The CDR3 spans 14 residues. Here the CDR3 DNA reads TGTGCCAGCAGCTCCTTAGAGACTAATGAAAAACTGTTTTTT. Translation: CASSSLETNEKLFF.

The V and J genes are TRBV27 and TRBJ2-1; 7 positions match TRBD2. The germline V gene encodes CDR1 MNHEY and CDR2 SMNVEV (reference sequence). The V segment lost 4 bases and the J segment 3 bases; nucleotides outside the gene matches: 6. The length of the CDR3 is 15 residues. The CDR3 reads CASSYKRDFYNEQFF. CDR3 bases: TGTGCCAGCAGTTACAAGCGGGATTTCTACAATGAGCAGTTCTTC.

V and J are TRBV10-3 and TRBJ2-3, with 8 bases fitting TRBD1. V gave up 5 bases and J gave up 0 bases; unmatched junction bases: 1. The CDR3 is 14 residues long. Germline V CDR1 and CDR2: ENHRY, SYGVKD. The CDR3 DNA follows: TGTGCCATCAGTAGACAGGGGAGCACAGATACGCAGTATTTT. Protein: CAISRQGSTDTQYF.

This clone appeared a single time. The rearrangement joins TRBV5-6 to TRBJ2-7; no definite D call. Trimming cost V 3 bases and J 4 bases, with 5 bases left between them. The CDR3 has 11 amino acids. CDR1 is SGHDT and CDR2 is YYEEEE in the germline V gene. CDR3 sequence reads: CASSYTYEQYF. The CDR3 nucleotides read TGTGCCAGCAGCTATACATACGAGCAGTACTTC.

V and J are TRBV10-3 and TRBJ2-1; 7 positions match TRBD2. Germline loops: CDR1 ENHRY, CDR2 SYGVKD. There are 15 residues in the CDR3. V lost 3 bases to trimming and J lost 8 bases; unmatched junction nucleotides: 10. CDR3 coding DNA: TGTGCCATCAGTGATTGGCGGGAGACATTCGATGAGCAGTTCTTC. This encodes CAISDWRETFDEQFF.

This clone was counted once. The rearrangement joins TRBV13 to TRBJ1-5; maybe TRBD1 (5 bases). V lost 2 bases to trimming and J lost 6 bases, with 5 bases between them. The V gene's germline CDR1 is PRHDT and CDR2 FYEKMQ (reference sequence). The CDR3 covers 12 residues. The CDR3 loop is CASSLRGQPQHF. CDR3 coding DNA: TGTGCCAGCAGCTTAAGGGGTCAGCCCCAGCATTTT. Drawing the rest from reference TRBV13 and TRBJ1-5, the complete variable domain is AAGVIQSPRHLIKEKRETATLKCYPIPRHDTVYWYQQGPGQDPQFLISFYEKMQSDKGSIPDRFSAQQFSDYHSELNMSSLELGDSALYFCASSLRGQPQHFGDGTRLSIL.

The chain carries TRBV19 and TRBJ2-7; tentative D call: TRBD1 (5 bases). V lost 1 base and J 0 bases, leaving 10 bases between the germline ends. The CDR3 runs to 15 residues. Germline V gene lookup returns CDR1 LNHDA and CDR2 SQIVND (reference sequence). The CDR3 protein is CASSIGQGYSYEQYF. For the CDR3, the DNA is TGTGCCAGTAGTATAGGCCAGGGTTACTCCTACGAGCAGTACTTC.